These 2 T cell receptor beta chains originate from one sample sequenced in a study of cytomegalovirus exposure and HLA in healthy donors. The PCR made use of 60 Vbeta and 13 Jbeta primers. Measured with immunoSEQ multiplex PCR; TCRdb has only the in-frame clones, and not every one. Its listing shows some 83,000 clones. Material: PBMCs. These receptors were obtained from a woman in her 30s in good health and CMV-seronegative.

The chain links TRBV4-1 to TRBJ2-7, with 7 bases lining up with TRBD2. The germline V gene has CDR1 MGHRA and CDR2 YSYEKL. The junction had 9 bases not matched to a gene; V was cut back by 0 bases and J by 10 bases. The CDR3 is 14 residues long. The CDR3 DNA is TGCGCCAGCAGCCAAGATGGAGGGGAGGGGCCCCAGTACTTC. Amino acids: CASSQDGGEGPQYF.

V gene TRBV7-9 combines with J gene TRBJ1-1; possible D gene TRBD1, 5 bases. The V gene's germline CDR1 is SEHNR and CDR2 FQNEAQ (reference sequence). The CDR3 covers 14 residues. The germline V and J ends were trimmed by 5 bases and 3 bases, with 13 bases remaining between them. CDR3 loop: CASSKDIGDTEAFF. The DNA of the CDR3 is TGTGCCAGCAGCAAGGACATTGGGGACACTGAAGCTTTCTTT.